Listed below are T cell receptor beta chains from one sample, sequenced in a study of regulatory T cells in long-lasting Graves disease. One entry per CDR3 protein, called by TCRdb with MiXCR from the multiplex PCR reads. The repertoire holds about 450,000 distinct CDR3 sequences, approximately 14% seen once, with approximately 19% in the top ten. These same records also appear under a second study, on T cells in Graves' hyperthyroidism and ophthalmopathy.

Sample: peripheral blood mononuclear cells (PBMCs), taken at new diagnosis, from a patient treated with antithyroid drugs. These receptor sequences come from a woman aged 50 to 65 with Graves disease. Each CDR3 is given with its conserved first and last residue. A D gene is named only where the DNA matches it firmly. Some rows have no size entry. The others give once, few or many, or a class for an expanded clone.

cdr3_nt cdr3_aa d_call clone_size j_call v_call
TGTGCCAGCAGTTTAGGGGGCGCGTATCAGCCCCAGCATTTT CASSLGGAYQPQHF NA many TRBJ1-5 TRBV12-3/TRBV12-4
TGTGCCACTCATCGAAGGCGGGGAGATACGCAGTATTTT CATHRRRGDTQYF NA few TRBJ2-3 TRBV6-1
TGTGCCAGCAGTTTCTGGACAGGGGATTCGGAGACCCAGTACTTC CASSFWTGDSETQYF TRBD1 NA TRBJ2-5 TRBV28
TGCAGCGTTGAAGAGAGACCGGCCGGGCAGTACTTC CSVEERPAGQYF NA many TRBJ2-7 TRBV29-1
TGCAGTGCCTCAGACAGGGTGGGTTTTCGCGAGCAGTACTTC CSASDRVGFREQYF TRBD1 many TRBJ2-7 TRBV20-1
TGTGCCAGCAGTGACTCAGGGGGGGGCTATGGCTACACCTTC CASSDSGGGYGYTF TRBD1 many TRBJ1-2 TRBV6-1
TGCGCCAGCAGTGACGGCCACACTGAAGCTTTCTTT CASSDGHTEAFF NA many TRBJ1-1 TRBV10-1
TGTGCCAGCAGCTCCCGGGACGCACTCCTTTACTTC CASSSRDALLYF NA many TRBJ2-7 TRBV7-3
TGTGCCAGCAGCACACAGGGGAACACTGAAGCTTTCTTT CASSTQGNTEAFF NA many TRBJ1-1 TRBV7-2
TGTGCCAGCAGTTACTCGCCAGGGGGCCATACTGAAGCTTTCTTT CASSYSPGGHTEAFF TRBD1 many TRBJ1-1 TRBV6-6
TGTGCCAGCAGTGCACAACCGAACACTGAAGCTTTCTTT CASSAQPNTEAFF NA many TRBJ1-1 TRBV6-1
TGTGCCACCTCGGGGGGGGTGGGAAGCAATCAGCCCCAGCATTTT CATSGGVGSNQPQHF NA many TRBJ1-5 TRBV7-2
TGCGCCAGCAGCTTGGAGGGGGGACCCTACGAGCAGTACTTC CASSLEGGPYEQYF NA many TRBJ2-7 TRBV5-1
TGTGCCAGCAGCTTAAAGGGCGCGCAGCAGTTCTTC CASSLKGAQQFF NA many TRBJ2-1 TRBV11-3
TGTGCCAGCAGCCAGCCTCGTTTGGGGGAATGGAGGGAGACCCAGTACTTC CASSQPRLGEWRETQYF NA many TRBJ2-5 TRBV14
TGTGCCATCAGTGAGTCGCGGGGGACTAGCTATCTTTACGAGCAGTACTTC CAISESRGTSYLYEQYF TRBD2 many TRBJ2-7 TRBV10-3
TGTGCCAGCAGTTTAGAGTGGGGGGCGCCGAACACCGGGGAGCTGTTTTTT CASSLEWGAPNTGELFF NA many TRBJ2-2 TRBV12-3/TRBV12-4
TGTGCCAGCAGCGTAGAGGGTCTTGGTGAAAAACTGTTTTTT CASSVEGLGEKLFF NA NA TRBJ1-4 TRBV9
TGCGCCAGCAGCTTGTCCTGGACGGGGGAATACGAGCAGTACTTC CASSLSWTGEYEQYF NA many TRBJ2-7 TRBV5-1
TGTGCCTGGACTTTTACCGATTCACCCCTCCACTTT CAWTFTDSPLHF NA NA TRBJ1-6 TRBV30
TGCGCCAGCAGCTTGGCGGGTAGCCTAAACACCGGGGAGCTGTTTTTT CASSLAGSLNTGELFF NA NA TRBJ2-2 TRBV5-1
TGTGCCAGCAGCTTATTGACAGGGGCCGGAAACACCATATATTTT CASSLLTGAGNTIYF TRBD1 few TRBJ1-3 TRBV7-6
TGTGCCAGCAGGCGATCGGGGTCCGAGACCCAGTACTTC CASRRSGSETQYF NA many TRBJ2-5 TRBV6-2/TRBV6-3
TGTGCCAGCAGCCAGGACAGTTTTACGAACACCGGGGAGCTGTTTTTT CASSQDSFTNTGELFF NA NA TRBJ2-2 TRBV4-2
TGTGCCAGCAGCAACGTTAATCCCACGGGACTGGGGTCTGAGCAGTTCTTC CASSNVNPTGLGSEQFF NA many TRBJ2-1 TRBV27
TGTGCCAGCAGCTTTGAGGGGTTGAACACTGAAGCTTTCTTT CASSFEGLNTEAFF NA many TRBJ1-1 TRBV7-9
TGTGCCAGCAGTGAACTCCAGGGAGCCTCTGGAAACACCATATATTTT CASSELQGASGNTIYF NA many TRBJ1-3 TRBV2
TGTGCCAGCAGTTTTTACGACAGAAATTCACCCCTCCACTTT CASSFYDRNSPLHF NA few TRBJ1-6 TRBV27
TGCGCCAGCAGCCAAGGTCAGAAAAACACTGAAGCTTTCTTT CASSQGQKNTEAFF NA few TRBJ1-1 TRBV4-1
TGTGCCTGGAGTGTACGGGAGAAAGAGACCCAGTACTTC CAWSVREKETQYF NA NA TRBJ2-5 TRBV30
TGCGCCAGCAGCTTGGTAGCAGGAGACACCGGGGAGCTGTTTTTT CASSLVAGDTGELFF NA many TRBJ2-2 TRBV5-1
TGTGCCAGCAGCCCTTGGACAGGGGCGAACACTGAAGCTTTCTTT CASSPWTGANTEAFF TRBD1 many TRBJ1-1 TRBV12-3/TRBV12-4
TGCAGTGCTAGAGAGGGAGAGACAGGCACCGGGGAGCTGTTTTTT CSAREGETGTGELFF NA few TRBJ2-2 TRBV20-1
TGTGCCAGCAGGCCAGGCCGGGCATTCTCTGGCTACACCTTC CASRPGRAFSGYTF NA few TRBJ1-2 TRBV3-1
TGTGCCAGCAGTCGAGGGACAGGTTACTATGGCTACACCTTC CASSRGTGYYGYTF TRBD1 few TRBJ1-2 TRBV28
TGTGCCAGCACTAGCGGGGACAGCCCCTCTGGGGCCAACGTCCTGACTTTC CASTSGDSPSGANVLTF TRBD2 few TRBJ2-6 TRBV12-3/TRBV12-4
TGTGCCAGCAGTGAAGGACACGCAACTAATGAAAAACTGTTTTTT CASSEGHATNEKLFF NA NA TRBJ1-4 TRBV6-2/TRBV6-3
TGCAGCGTCCGACTAGCGGGAGTGAAAGATACGCAGTATTTT CSVRLAGVKDTQYF TRBD2 many TRBJ2-3 TRBV29-1
TGTGCCAGCGAAGTTGACTACTATGGCTACACCTTC CASEVDYYGYTF NA few TRBJ1-2 TRBV6-2/TRBV6-3
TGTGCCATCCATACCGTGGGACAGGACTACAATGAGCAGTTCTTC CAIHTVGQDYNEQFF TRBD1 few TRBJ2-1 TRBV7-9
TGCGCCAGCAGCCCTGGGACAGTTCAAAGTGCAGATACGCAGTATTTT CASSPGTVQSADTQYF TRBD1 few TRBJ2-3 TRBV5-1
TGTGCCAGCAGCTTGGCCTTCTTCATGGGCGGGGAGCTGTTTTTT CASSLAFFMGGELFF NA many TRBJ2-2 TRBV5-5
TGTGCCAGTAAACTCTCGGCAGGGGGTATCCAAGAGACCCAGTACTTC CASKLSAGGIQETQYF TRBD1 NA TRBJ2-5 TRBV19
TGTGCCGGCAGTTTATCCCAGGGGGCTTACGAGCAGTACTTC CAGSLSQGAYEQYF TRBD1 NA TRBJ2-7 TRBV12-3/TRBV12-4
TGTGCCAGCAGTTTATGGTTTGAGCAGTTCTTC CASSLWFEQFF NA few TRBJ2-1 TRBV28
TGCGCCAGCAGCTTCTGGACAGGAGAGGGAGAGACCCAGTACTTC CASSFWTGEGETQYF TRBD1 many TRBJ2-5 TRBV5-1
TGTGCCTGCCATCGGCCCGACAGCACCGGGGAGCTGTTTTTT CACHRPDSTGELFF NA NA TRBJ2-2 TRBV30
TGTGCCAGCAGTTTATCAAATGACAGGGCCTACATTCAGTACTTC CASSLSNDRAYIQYF TRBD1 many TRBJ2-4 TRBV28
TGTGCCAGCAGCTTGGATAGAAACACCATATATTTT CASSLDRNTIYF NA many TRBJ1-3 TRBV7-2
TGCGCCAGCAGCAGGACTAGCCTAAGCTCCTACAATGAGCAGTTCTTC CASSRTSLSSYNEQFF TRBD2 NA TRBJ2-1 TRBV5-1
TGTGCCAGCAGCCAAGAGGGGGTATACGAAAAACTGTTTTTT CASSQEGVYEKLFF NA few TRBJ1-4 TRBV4-2
TGTGCCAGCAGCCCCGAGTTTCCACCCGTGGAGCAGTTCTTC CASSPEFPPVEQFF NA NA TRBJ2-1 TRBV9
TGTGCCAGCAGCTCGACTAGCCCTAATTCCTACGAGCAGTACTTC CASSSTSPNSYEQYF TRBD2 few TRBJ2-7 TRBV7-9
TGTGCCAGCAGCTTAGAACGGCCAAATTCACCCCTCCACTTT CASSLERPNSPLHF NA few TRBJ1-6 TRBV7-9
TGTGCCAGCAGCCAGGGCCAGCGGGAGCAGTACTTC CASSQGQREQYF NA many TRBJ2-7 TRBV6-1